A selection of T cell receptor beta chains follows, all from one sample in a study of blood T cell repertoires in COVID-19. The protocol was immunoSEQ multiplex PCR, while the TCRdb copy is restricted to in-frame clones and leaves out a portion. The sample has about 120,000 clones, less than 95% seen once. The source material was peripheral blood. The receptors here all came from a human donor with active COVID-19. The donor label of this sample is uncertain. Each CDR3 is given with its conserved first and last residue. The D gene is left open where the match is weak. A clone size is listed for some rows: how often the clone was seen (once, few, many), or a class if it is expanded.

clone size,J gene,D gene,V gene,CDR3 protein,CDR3 DNA
NA,TRBJ2-2,TRBD1,TRBV6-5,CASSRQGANTGELFF,TGTGCCAGCAGCCGCCAGGGGGCGAACACCGGGGAGCTGTTTTTT
NA,TRBJ2-7,NA,TRBV10-3,CAISEAATYEQYF,TGTGCCATCAGTGAAGCGGCTACCTACGAGCAGTACTTC
NA,TRBJ2-7,TRBD1,TRBV28,CASSSSGTGGDEQYF,TGTGCCAGCAGTTCCTCCGGGACAGGGGGCGACGAGCAGTACTTC
NA,TRBJ1-1,NA,TRBV4-1,CASSQESAGSRNTEAFF,TGCGCCAGCAGCCAAGAGTCGGCAGGGTCGCGGAACACTGAAGCTTTCTTT
NA,TRBJ1-5,NA,TRBV28,CASRASNQPQHF,TGTGCCAGCAGGGCTAGCAATCAGCCCCAGCATTTT
NA,TRBJ2-5,TRBD2,TRBV6-5,CASSYSGGGYQETQYF,TGTGCCAGCAGTTACTCGGGCGGGGGATACCAAGAGACCCAGTACTTC
NA,TRBJ1-2,TRBD1,TRBV2,CASSRGAGGAHGYTF,TGTGCCAGCAGCCGGGGCGCAGGGGGCGCGCATGGCTACACCTTC
NA,TRBJ2-1,TRBD2,TRBV6-5,CASRGGLAGIEQFF,TGTGCCAGCAGAGGGGGACTAGCGGGAATTGAGCAGTTCTTC
NA,TRBJ1-4,TRBD1,TRBV20-1,CSASWTGRGEKLFF,TGCAGTGCTAGTTGGACAGGGAGAGGAGAAAAACTGTTTTTT
NA,TRBJ2-5,NA,TRBV18,CASSPRAGYQETQYF,TGTGCCAGCTCACCTCGGGCGGGGTACCAAGAGACCCAGTACTTC
NA,TRBJ1-2,TRBD1,TRBV19,CASSRGQGDPGSYGYTF,TGTGCCAGTAGTCGAGGACAGGGGGATCCGGGGAGCTATGGCTACACCTTC
NA,TRBJ2-1,TRBD2,TRBV18,CASSPRLAGGSNEQFF,TGTGCCAGCTCACCAAGGCTGGCGGGGGGGTCCAATGAGCAGTTCTTC
NA,TRBJ1-2,TRBD1,TRBV14,CASSPTGNYGYTF,TGTGCCAGCAGCCCGACAGGGAACTATGGCTACACCTTC
NA,TRBJ2-1,TRBD1,TRBV6-5,CASRGDRHNEQFF,TGTGCCAGCAGGGGGGACAGACACAATGAGCAGTTCTTC
once,TRBJ1-2,NA,TRBV7-9,CASSRKAGMNYGYTF,TGTGCCAGCAGCCGAAAAGCGGGAATGAACTATGGCTACACCTTC
NA,TRBJ1-2,TRBD1,TRBV7-9,CASRQGARSGYTF,TGTGCCAGCAGACAGGGGGCACGGAGCGGCTACACCTTC
NA,TRBJ2-3,TRBD2,TRBV9,CASSPTSGDLLQAQYF,TGTGCCAGCAGCCCTACTAGCGGGGACCTTCTGCAGGCGCAGTATTTT
NA,TRBJ1-1,NA,TRBV9,CASSLIGGTEAFF,TGTGCCAGCAGCCTCATAGGGGGCACTGAAGCTTTCTTT
few,TRBJ1-4,NA,TRBV10-2,CASSRRNEKLFF,TGCGCCAGCAGTCGCCGGAATGAAAAACTGTTTTTT
few,TRBJ1-3,NA,TRBV7-6,CASSSTGGLAGNTIYF,TGTGCCAGCAGCTCGACAGGCGGCCTCGCTGGAAACACCATATATTTT
NA,TRBJ2-5,NA,TRBV4-3,CASSQDLRGIGETQYF,TGCGCCAGCAGCCAAGATCTAAGGGGGATCGGGGAGACCCAGTACTTC
NA,TRBJ2-7,NA,TRBV5-1,CASSSTRAGYEQYF,TGCGCCAGCAGCTCGACTAGGGCTGGGTACGAGCAGTACTTC
few,TRBJ2-1,TRBD1,TRBV19,CASSVTGGRNNEQFF,TGTGCCAGTAGTGTGACAGGGGGCAGGAACAATGAGCAGTTCTTC
NA,TRBJ2-1,TRBD2,TRBV9,CASSVTSGGYLSSYNEQFF,TGTGCCAGCAGCGTGACTAGCGGGGGGTACCTTAGCTCCTACAATGAGCAGTTCTTC
NA,TRBJ1-1,NA,TRBV7-9,CASSNGPRSAEAFF,TGTGCCAGCAGCAATGGCCCTCGTTCAGCTGAAGCTTTCTTT
NA,TRBJ2-5,NA,TRBV6-5,CASSYGSVQETQYF,TGTGCCAGCAGTTACGGTTCAGTCCAAGAGACCCAGTACTTC
NA,TRBJ1-6,TRBD1,TRBV28,CASSPPLTGGFSPLHF,TGTGCCAGCAGTCCCCCCCTGACAGGGGGTTTCTCACCCCTCCACTTT
NA,TRBJ2-2,TRBD2,TRBV7-3,CASSLTSLAGTGELFF,TGCGCCAGCAGCTTAACGTCGCTAGCGGGTACCGGGGAGCTGTTTTTT
once,TRBJ2-3,TRBD2,TRBV3-1/TRBV3-2,CASGLAGFTDTQYF,TGTGCCAGCGGGCTAGCGGGGTTCACAGATACGCAGTATTTT
NA,TRBJ2-1,TRBD2,TRBV5-1,CASSLVAGGSYNEQFF,TGCGCCAGCAGCTTAGTAGCGGGGGGATCCTACAATGAGCAGTTCTTC
NA,TRBJ2-3,TRBD2,TRBV11-2,CASSLALAGEYTSTDTQYF,TGTGCCAGCAGCTTAGCGCTAGCGGGGGAATATACTAGCACAGATACGCAGTATTTT
NA,TRBJ2-7,NA,TRBV6-5,CASSYSLGGDEQYF,TGTGCCAGCAGTTACTCGCTAGGGGGAGACGAGCAGTACTTC
NA,TRBJ2-7,NA,TRBV11-2,CASSLVGQGYEQYF,TGTGCCAGCAGCTTAGTAGGTCAGGGTTACGAGCAGTACTTC
NA,TRBJ1-4,TRBD1,TRBV7-8,CASSLAQGASEKLFF,TGTGCCAGCAGCTTAGCTCAGGGGGCGAGTGAAAAACTGTTTTTT
NA,TRBJ1-6,NA,TRBV7-9,CASSDRNSPLHF,TGTGCCAGCAGCGACAGAAATTCACCCCTCCACTTT
NA,TRBJ2-2,NA,TRBV5-4,CASSFDRELFF,TGTGCCAGCAGCTTTGACAGAGAGCTGTTTTTT
NA,TRBJ1-2,NA,TRBV11-2,CASSLPGQGLHGYTF,TGTGCCAGCAGCTTACCCGGACAAGGGCTACATGGCTACACCTTC
NA,TRBJ1-2,NA,TRBV4-1,CASSAHMSFYGYTF,TGCGCCAGCAGCGCCCACATGTCTTTCTATGGCTACACCTTC
NA,TRBJ2-3,TRBD2,TRBV18,CASSPPPGGSTDTQYF,TGTGCCAGCTCACCACCGCCGGGGGGAAGCACAGATACGCAGTATTTT
NA,TRBJ2-1,NA,TRBV5-4,CASSKVPAGAGTVQFF,TGTGCCAGCAGTAAAGTCCCTGCGGGGGCGGGGACGGTGCAGTTCTTC
NA,TRBJ2-3,TRBD1,TRBV19,CASSIQGAGTDTQYF,TGTGCCAGTAGTATCCAGGGGGCCGGCACAGATACGCAGTATTTT
NA,TRBJ2-2,NA,TRBV19,CASTNPRTATNTGELFF,TGTGCCAGTACTAACCCCAGGACAGCTACGAACACCGGGGAGCTGTTTTTT